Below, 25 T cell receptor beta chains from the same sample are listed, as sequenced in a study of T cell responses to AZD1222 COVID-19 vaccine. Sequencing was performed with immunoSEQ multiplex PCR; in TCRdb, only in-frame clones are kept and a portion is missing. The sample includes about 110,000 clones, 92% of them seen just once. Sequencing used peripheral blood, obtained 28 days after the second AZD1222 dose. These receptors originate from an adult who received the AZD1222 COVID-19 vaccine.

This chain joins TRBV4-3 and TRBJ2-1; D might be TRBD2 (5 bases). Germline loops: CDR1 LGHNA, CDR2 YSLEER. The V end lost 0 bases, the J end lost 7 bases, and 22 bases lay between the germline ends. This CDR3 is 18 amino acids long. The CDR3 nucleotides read TGCGCCAGCAGCCAAGAAAGGGTTACTAGACCTTCCCAGAATGAGCAGTTCTTC. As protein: CASSQERVTRPSQNEQFF.

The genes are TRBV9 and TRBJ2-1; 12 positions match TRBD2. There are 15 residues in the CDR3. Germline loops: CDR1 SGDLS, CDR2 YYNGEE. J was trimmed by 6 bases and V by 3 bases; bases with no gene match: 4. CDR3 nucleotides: TGTGCCAGCAGCGCTAGCGGGGGGGCCCTCAATGAGCAGTTCTTC. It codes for CASSASGGALNEQFF. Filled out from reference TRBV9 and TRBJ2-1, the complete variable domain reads DSGVTQTPKHLITATGQRVTLRCSPRSGDLSVYWYQQSLDQGLQFLIQYYNGEERAKGNILERFSAQQFPDLHSELNLSSLELGDSALYFCASSASGGALNEQFFGPGTRLTVL.

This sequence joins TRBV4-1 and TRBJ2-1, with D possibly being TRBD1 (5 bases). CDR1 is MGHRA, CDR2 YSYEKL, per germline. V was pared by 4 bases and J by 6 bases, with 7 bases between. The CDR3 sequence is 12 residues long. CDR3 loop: CASSLRGNEQFF. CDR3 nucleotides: TGCGCCAGCAGCCTTAGGGGCAATGAGCAGTTCTTC.

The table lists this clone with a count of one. The CDR3 reads CASSSRGAGELFF. CDR3 nucleotide sequence: TGTGCCAGCAGCTCCCGGGGGGCCGGGGAGCTGTTTTTT. V gene TRBV7-2 combines with J gene TRBJ2-2, with 7 bases identical to TRBD2. The V gene's germline CDR1 is SGHTA and CDR2 FQGNSA. V shed 4 bases, J shed 6 bases, and the junction held 2 bases outside the gene matches. The CDR3 length is 13 residues.

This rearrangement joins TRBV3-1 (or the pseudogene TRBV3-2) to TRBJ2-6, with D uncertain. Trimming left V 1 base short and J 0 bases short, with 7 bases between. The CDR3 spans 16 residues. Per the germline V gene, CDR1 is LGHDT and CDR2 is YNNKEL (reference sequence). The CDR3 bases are TGTGCCAGCAGCCAAGTAGTGGTCTCTGGGGCCAACGTCCTGACTTTC. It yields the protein CASSQVVVSGANVLTF.

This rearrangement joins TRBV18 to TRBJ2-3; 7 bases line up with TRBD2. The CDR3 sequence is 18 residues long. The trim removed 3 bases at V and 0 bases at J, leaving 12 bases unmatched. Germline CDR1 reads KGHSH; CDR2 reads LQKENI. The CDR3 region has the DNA TGTGCCAGCTCACCTCGTCTGCCTAGCGGAGTTAGCACAGATACGCAGTATTTT. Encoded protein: CASSPRLPSGVSTDTQYF.

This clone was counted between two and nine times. CDR3 bases: TGTGCCAGCAGTTACTCGAGGCAACATCGGGCTAATTCACCCCTCCACTTT. It translates to CASSYSRQHRANSPLHF. The chain carries TRBV6-2 or TRBV6-3 and TRBJ1-6; no clear D. There are 17 residues in the CDR3. The germline CDR1 and CDR2 sequences are MNHEY and SVGEGT. The V gene lost 0 bases and the J gene lost 6 bases, with 15 bases spanning the gap.

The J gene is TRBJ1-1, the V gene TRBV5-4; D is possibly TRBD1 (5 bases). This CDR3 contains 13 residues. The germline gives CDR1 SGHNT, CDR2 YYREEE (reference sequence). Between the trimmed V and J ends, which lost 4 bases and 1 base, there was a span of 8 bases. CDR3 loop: CASSPGGNTEAFF. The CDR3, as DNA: TGTGCCAGCAGCCCGGGGGGGAACACTGAAGCTTTCTTT. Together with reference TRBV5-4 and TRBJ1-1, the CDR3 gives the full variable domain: ETGVTQSPTHLIKTRGQQVTLRCSSQSGHNTVSWYQQALGQGPQFIFQYYREEENGRGNFPPRFSGLQFPNYSSELNVNALELDDSALYLCASSPGGNTEAFFGQGTRLTVV.

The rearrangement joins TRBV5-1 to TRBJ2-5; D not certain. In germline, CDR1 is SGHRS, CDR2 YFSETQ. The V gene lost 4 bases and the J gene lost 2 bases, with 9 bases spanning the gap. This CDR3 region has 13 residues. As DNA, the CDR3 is TGCGCCAGCAGCACCCCCGGGCAAGAGACCCAGTACTTC. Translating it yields CASSTPGQETQYF.

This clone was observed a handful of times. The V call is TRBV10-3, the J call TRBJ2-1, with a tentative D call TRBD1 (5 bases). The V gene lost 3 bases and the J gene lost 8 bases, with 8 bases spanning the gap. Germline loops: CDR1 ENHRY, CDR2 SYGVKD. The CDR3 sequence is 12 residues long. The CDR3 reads CAISEQGDEQFF. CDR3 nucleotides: TGTGCCATCAGTGAACAAGGGGATGAGCAGTTCTTC.

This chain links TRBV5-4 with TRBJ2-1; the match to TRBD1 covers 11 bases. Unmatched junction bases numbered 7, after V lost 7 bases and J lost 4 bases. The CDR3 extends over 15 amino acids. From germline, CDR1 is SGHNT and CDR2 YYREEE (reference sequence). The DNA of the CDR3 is TGTGCCAGCTGCGAGGACAGGGGGCGATACAATGAGCAGTTCTTC. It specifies CASCEDRGRYNEQFF.

CDR3 residues: CASSQDGTGTAGYTF. CDR3 nucleotide sequence: TGTGCCAGCAGCCAAGATGGGACAGGGACGGCTGGCTACACCTTC. The V call is TRBV4-2, the J call TRBJ1-2; TRBD1 agrees at 9 bases. Germline values: CDR1 LGHNA, CDR2 YNFKEQ. CDR3 size: 15 residues. The trim removed 0 bases at V and 7 bases at J, leaving 6 bases unmatched.

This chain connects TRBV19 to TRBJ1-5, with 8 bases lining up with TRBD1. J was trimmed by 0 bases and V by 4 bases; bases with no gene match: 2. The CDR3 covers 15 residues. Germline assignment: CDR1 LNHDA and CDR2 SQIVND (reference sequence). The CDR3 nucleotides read TGTGCCAGTAGTAACGGACAGGGTAGCAATCAGCCCCAGCATTTT. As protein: CASSNGQGSNQPQHF.

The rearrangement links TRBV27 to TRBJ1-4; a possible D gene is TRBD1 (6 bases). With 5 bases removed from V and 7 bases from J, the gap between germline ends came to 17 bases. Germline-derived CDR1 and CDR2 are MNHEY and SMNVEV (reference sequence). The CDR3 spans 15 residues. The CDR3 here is CASSPLAGASEKLFF. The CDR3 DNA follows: TGTGCCAGCAGTCCCCTCGCAGGGGCTAGTGAAAAACTGTTTTTT.

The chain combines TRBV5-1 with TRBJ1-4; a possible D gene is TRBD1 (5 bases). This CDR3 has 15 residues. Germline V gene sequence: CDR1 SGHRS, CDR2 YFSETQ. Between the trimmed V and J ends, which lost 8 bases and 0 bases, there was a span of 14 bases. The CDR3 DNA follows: TGCGCCAGTAGACCGACAGTTGCAACTAATGAAAAACTGTTTTTT. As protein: CASRPTVATNEKLFF.

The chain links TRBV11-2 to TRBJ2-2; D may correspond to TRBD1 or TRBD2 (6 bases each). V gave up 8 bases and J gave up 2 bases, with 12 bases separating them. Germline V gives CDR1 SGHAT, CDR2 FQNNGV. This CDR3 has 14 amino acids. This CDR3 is CASQGGPNTGELFF. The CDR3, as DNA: TGTGCCAGCCAAGGGGGGCCCAACACCGGGGAGCTGTTTTTT.

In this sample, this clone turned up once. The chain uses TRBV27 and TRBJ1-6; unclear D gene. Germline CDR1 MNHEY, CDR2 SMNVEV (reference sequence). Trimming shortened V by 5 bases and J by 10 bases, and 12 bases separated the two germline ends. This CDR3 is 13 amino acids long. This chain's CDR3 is CASSQARGSPLHF. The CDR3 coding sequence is TGTGCCAGCAGTCAGGCCCGCGGATCACCCCTCCACTTT.

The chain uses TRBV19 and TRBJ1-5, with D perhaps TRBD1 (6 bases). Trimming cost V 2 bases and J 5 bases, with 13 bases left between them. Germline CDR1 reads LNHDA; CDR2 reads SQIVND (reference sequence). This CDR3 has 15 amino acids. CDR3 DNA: TGTGCCAGTAGTATACGGGGGGCAGGGGATCAGCCCCAGCATTTT. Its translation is CASSIRGAGDQPQHF.

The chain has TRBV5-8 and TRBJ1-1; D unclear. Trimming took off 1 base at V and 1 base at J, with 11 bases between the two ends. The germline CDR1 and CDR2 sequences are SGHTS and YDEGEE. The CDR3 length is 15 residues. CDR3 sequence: CASSLIGMENTEAFF. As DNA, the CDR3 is TGTGCCAGCAGCTTGATAGGGATGGAGAACACTGAAGCTTTCTTT. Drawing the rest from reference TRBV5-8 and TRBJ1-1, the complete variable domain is EAGVTQSPTHLIKTRGQQATLRCSPISGHTSVYWYQQALGLGLQFLLWYDEGEERNRGNFPPRFSGRQFPNYSSELNVNALELEDSALYLCASSLIGMENTEAFFGQGTRLTVV.

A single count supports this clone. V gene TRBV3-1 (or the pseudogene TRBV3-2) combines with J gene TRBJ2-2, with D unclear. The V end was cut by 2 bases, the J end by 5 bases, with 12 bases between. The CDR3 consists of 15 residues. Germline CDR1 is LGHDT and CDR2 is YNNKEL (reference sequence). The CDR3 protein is CASSQLSKVTGELFF. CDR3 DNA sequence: TGTGCCAGCAGCCAACTTTCGAAGGTAACCGGGGAGCTGTTTTTT.

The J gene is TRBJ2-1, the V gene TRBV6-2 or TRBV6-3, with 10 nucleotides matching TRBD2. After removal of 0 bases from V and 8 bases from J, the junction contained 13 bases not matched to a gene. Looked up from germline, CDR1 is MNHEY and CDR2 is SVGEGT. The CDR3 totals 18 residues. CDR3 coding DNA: TGTGCCAGCAGTTACTCGATATTTTCTCCTAGCGGGAGCGATGAGCAGTTCTTC. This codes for CASSYSIFSPSGSDEQFF.

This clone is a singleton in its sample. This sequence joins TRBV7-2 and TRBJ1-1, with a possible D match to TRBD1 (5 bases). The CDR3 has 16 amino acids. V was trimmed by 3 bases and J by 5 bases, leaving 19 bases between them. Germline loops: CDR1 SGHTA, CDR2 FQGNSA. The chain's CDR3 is CASSLFPFGARTEAFF. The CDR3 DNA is TGTGCCAGCAGCTTGTTTCCTTTCGGGGCTCGGACTGAAGCTTTCTTT.

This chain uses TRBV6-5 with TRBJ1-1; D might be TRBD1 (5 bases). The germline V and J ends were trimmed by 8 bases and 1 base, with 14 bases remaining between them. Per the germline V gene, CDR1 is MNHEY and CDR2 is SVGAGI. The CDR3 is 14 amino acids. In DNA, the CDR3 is TGTGCCAGCCCGTCGGGGGAATCGAACACTGAAGCTTTCTTT. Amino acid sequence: CASPSGESNTEAFF.

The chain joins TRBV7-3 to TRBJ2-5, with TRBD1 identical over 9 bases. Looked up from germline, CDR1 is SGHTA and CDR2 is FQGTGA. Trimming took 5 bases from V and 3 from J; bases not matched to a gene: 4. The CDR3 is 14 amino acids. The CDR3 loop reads CASSRDRGEETQYF. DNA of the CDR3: TGTGCCAGCAGCCGCGACAGGGGGGAAGAGACCCAGTACTTC.

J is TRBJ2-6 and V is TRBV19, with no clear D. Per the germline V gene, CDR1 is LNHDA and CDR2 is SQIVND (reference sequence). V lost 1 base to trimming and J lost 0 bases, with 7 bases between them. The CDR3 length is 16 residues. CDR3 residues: CASSIVGYSGANVLTF. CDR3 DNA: TGTGCCAGTAGTATAGTTGGTTACTCTGGGGCCAACGTCCTGACTTTC.